This is a list of T cell receptor beta chains from one sample in a study of blood T cell repertoires in COVID-19. Sequencing was performed with immunoSEQ multiplex PCR; in TCRdb, only in-frame clones are kept and a portion is missing. The data hold around 200,000 clones, with around 83% observed a single time. Source material: peripheral blood. Source of these receptors: a woman aged 40 to 55 with acute or convalescent COVID-19. The CDR3 runs from the conserved cysteine through the conserved F or W. A D gene is named only where the DNA matches it firmly. Part of the rows lack a size; the others show once, few, many or a class for expanded clones.

>NA|TRBJ1-5|NA|TRBV19
TGTGCCAGTAGCCCCTTGGCCGGCAATCAGCCCCAGCATTTT
CASSPLAGNQPQHF
>few|TRBJ2-7|NA|TRBV6-2/TRBV6-3
TGTGCCAGCAACCCGCCGGGGACACCCTACCCGGAGCAGTACTTC
CASNPPGTPYPEQYF
>NA|TRBJ2-3|NA|TRBV7-2
TGTGCCAGCAGCTTGATAGCGGATACGCAGTATTTT
CASSLIADTQYF
>NA|TRBJ1-4|TRBD1|TRBV28
TGTGCCAGCAGTTTCAGGACAGGGTTTGAAAAACTGTTTTTT
CASSFRTGFEKLFF
>NA|TRBJ2-1|NA|TRBV27
TGTGCCAGCCCGCTGAGAAGTTCCTACAATGAGCAGTTCTTC
CASPLRSSYNEQFF
>NA|TRBJ1-1|NA|TRBV5-6
TGTGCCAGCAAAAGGGGATCTGAAGCTTTCTTT
CASKRGSEAFF
>NA|TRBJ2-1|TRBD1|TRBV6-6
TGTGCCAGCAGTACGTGGACAGGGGAAGAGTTCTTC
CASSTWTGEEFF
>NA|TRBJ1-1|NA|TRBV2
TGTGCCAGTGGGAGTTACAGGGTGGATGGAGCTTTCTTT
CASGSYRVDGAFF
>NA|TRBJ1-2|NA|TRBV29-1
TGCAGCGTTGAGGTGGTGGGCAGGGGCGGTAACTATGGCTACACCTTC
CSVEVVGRGGNYGYTF
>NA|TRBJ2-4|TRBD2|TRBV4-1
TGCGCCAGCAGCCCTCTAGCGGAACTAGCCAAAAACATTCAGTACTTC
CASSPLAELAKNIQYF
>NA|TRBJ2-1|NA|TRBV6-6
TGTGCCAGCACCCTTAGCCAGTACAATGAGCAGTTCTTC
CASTLSQYNEQFF
>NA|TRBJ2-5|NA|TRBV24-1
TGTGCCACCAGTGGGGGACACTCCTCCCAAGAGACCCAGTACTTC
CATSGGHSSQETQYF
>NA|TRBJ1-5|NA|TRBV6-5
TGTGCCAGCAGTTACTCGCCAGGGCTGGGTCAGCCCCAGCATTTT
CASSYSPGLGQPQHF
>NA|TRBJ2-5|TRBD2|TRBV7-9
TGTGCCAGCAGCTTAGCGGGAGGGCTAGCGGAGACCCAGTACTTC
CASSLAGGLAETQYF
>NA|TRBJ2-3|TRBD1|TRBV5-4
TGTGCCAGCAGCTTAGGACAGGGTAGGGATACGCAGTATTTT
CASSLGQGRDTQYF
>NA|TRBJ1-1|NA|TRBV9
TGTGCCAGCAGCGTAGGAGGCAGCATGAACACTGAAGCTTTCTTT
CASSVGGSMNTEAFF
>NA|TRBJ2-7|TRBD1|TRBV5-1
TGCGCCACCTCCTACGGGACAGGGGCCGCCTACGAGCAGTACTTC
CATSYGTGAAYEQYF
>few|TRBJ2-7|NA|TRBV30
TGTGCCTGGAGTGTCACAGGGCGAATCCAGTACTTC
CAWSVTGRIQYF
>NA|TRBJ1-6|NA|TRBV9
TGTGCCAGCAGCCACTCCGGAACAGGGTTTAATTCACCCCTCCACTTT
CASSHSGTGFNSPLHF
>NA|TRBJ1-1|NA|TRBV19
TGTGCCAGTACGGGTCGGGCAGGGTTGATCACTGAAGCTTTCTTT
CASTGRAGLITEAFF
>NA|TRBJ2-5|NA|TRBV10-3
TGTGCCATCGGGGGGGGGCGGAGCTTACAAGAGACCCAGTACTTC
CAIGGGRSLQETQYF
>NA|TRBJ2-1|NA|TRBV5-4
TGTGCCAGCAGCTTTCAGGGTAGCTCCTACAATGAGCAGTTCTTC
CASSFQGSSYNEQFF
>few|TRBJ1-2|TRBD1|TRBV19
TGTGCCAGTAGTATGGACAGGACCGAGGGAGGCTACACCTTC
CASSMDRTEGGYTF
>NA|TRBJ2-7|NA|TRBV21-1
TGTGCCAGCAGCACTCTGACGAGGGACAGCACAGGGGGGGAGCAGTACTTC
CASSTLTRDSTGGEQYF